These 18 T cell receptor beta chains originate from one sample sequenced in a study of cytomegalovirus exposure and HLA in healthy donors. In the PCR, 60 Vbeta and 13 Jbeta primers were used. Sequencing was performed with immunoSEQ multiplex PCR; in TCRdb, only in-frame clones are kept and a portion is missing. Reported are some 84,000 clones; the ten largest clones contain 0.58%. Sequenced: PBMCs. The receptor set was obtained from a man aged 45-65 years in good health and CMV-seronegative.

The chain has TRBV29-1 and TRBJ2-7; 9 bases fit TRBD1. Germline V CDR1 and CDR2: SQVTM, ANQGSEA. The CDR3 extends over 13 amino acids. Unmatched junction bases numbered 4, after V lost 3 bases and J lost 4 bases. CDR3 in amino acids: CSVDVTGGYEQYF. In DNA, the CDR3 is TGCAGCGTTGATGTGACAGGGGGTTACGAGCAGTACTTC.

The V call is TRBV6-5, the J call TRBJ2-6; D gene ambiguous. This CDR3 is built from 16 residues. Trimming shortened V by 0 bases and J by 1 base, and 7 bases separated the two germline ends. The V gene's germline CDR1 is MNHEY and CDR2 SVGAGI. The CDR3 sequence is CASSYSAVSGANVLTF. CDR3 DNA: TGTGCCAGCAGTTACTCTGCGGTATCTGGGGCCAACGTCCTGACTTTC.

The chain is built from TRBV7-8 and TRBJ1-1, with 7 bases lining up with TRBD1. V gave up 5 bases and J gave up 1 base; unmatched junction bases: 7. The germline V gene has CDR1 SGHVS and CDR2 FQNEAQ. The CDR3 covers 15 residues. The CDR3 DNA reads as TGTGCCAGCAGCCAAAGGGACAGCCAGAACACTGAAGCTTTCTTT. Translated, it gives CASSQRDSQNTEAFF.

This chain's CDR3 is CASSQGPGTVYNEQFF. The CDR3 DNA sequence: TGTGCCAGCAGCCAAGGTCCAGGGACAGTCTACAATGAGCAGTTCTTC. The chain recombines TRBV4-2 with TRBJ2-1; TRBD1 matches at 7 bases. The V gene end was trimmed by 1 base and the J gene end by 3 bases; junction bases not matched to a gene: 6. The V gene's germline CDR1 is LGHNA and CDR2 YNFKEQ. The CDR3 has 16 amino acids.

This sequence joins TRBV7-3 and TRBJ2-7, with D perhaps TRBD1 (6 bases). The CDR3 is 14 amino acids. Per the germline V gene, CDR1 is SGHTA and CDR2 is FQGTGA. Trimming stripped 5 bases from V and 6 bases from J, with 17 bases between. The CDR3 loop reads CASSPGYGRGEQYF. For the CDR3, the DNA is TGTGCCAGCAGCCCGGGGTATGGCAGGGGCGAGCAGTACTTC. The full variable domain, in which reference TRBV7-3 and TRBJ2-7 provide the parts outside the CDR3, is GAGVSQTPSNKVTEKGKYVELRCDPISGHTALYWYRQSLGQGPEFLIYFQGTGAADDSGLPNDRFFAVRPEGSVSTLKIQRTERGDSAVYLCASSPGYGRGEQYFGPGTRLTVT.

This chain connects TRBV6-5 to TRBJ1-2; TRBD1 is a possible D gene (6 bases). The germline V and J ends were trimmed by 2 bases and 7 bases, with 20 bases remaining between them. This CDR3 has 16 amino acids. Germline V gene lookup returns CDR1 MNHEY and CDR2 SVGAGI. The CDR3 DNA follows: TGTGCCAGCAGTTACCTAAACCGGGAGGGGGGTCGTGGCTACACCTTC. Translated: CASSYLNREGGRGYTF.

This chain links TRBV5-1 with TRBJ1-4; the D gene is possibly TRBD1 (5 bases). Germline loops: CDR1 SGHRS, CDR2 YFSETQ. V lost 0 bases and J 7 bases, leaving 13 bases between the germline ends. The CDR3 extends over 15 amino acids. The CDR3 nucleotides read TGCGCCAGCAGCTTGGTTGGGGCGCCCGGTGAAAAACTGTTTTTT. Amino acid sequence: CASSLVGAPGEKLFF.

The genes are TRBV5-1 and TRBJ2-7; 7 bases are a match to TRBD1. The CDR3 length is 15 residues. The V segment lost 0 bases and the J segment 6 bases; nucleotides outside the gene matches: 9. Germline loops: CDR1 SGHRS, CDR2 YFSETQ. The DNA of the CDR3 is TGCGCCAGCAGCTTGGCCGGACAGGCTTCGAGCGAGCAGTACTTC. As protein: CASSLAGQASSEQYF.

The rearrangement links TRBV25-1 to TRBJ1-6; D not certain. Germline V gives CDR1 MGHDK, CDR2 SYGVNS. The CDR3 spans 15 residues. Trimming pared 2 bases from V and 5 bases from J, leaving 10 bases between. Here the CDR3 reads CASSEMSGDNSPLHF. The DNA of the CDR3 is TGTGCCAGCAGTGAAATGTCCGGGGATAATTCACCCCTCCACTTT.

The rearrangement links TRBV28 to TRBJ2-7; 9 bases line up with TRBD1. This CDR3 is 15 amino acids long. Per the germline V gene, CDR1 is MDHEN and CDR2 is SYDVKM. Unmatched junction bases numbered 7, after V lost 4 bases and J lost 3 bases. As DNA, the CDR3 is TGTGCCAGCAGTTATACACAGGGGGCCATCTACGAGCAGTACTTC. Protein product: CASSYTQGAIYEQYF.

The V and J genes are TRBV7-2 and TRBJ1-6; D call uncertain. Trimming took off 2 bases at V and 9 bases at J, with 20 bases between the two ends. The CDR3 sequence is 17 residues long. Per germline, CDR1 SGHTA and CDR2 FQGNSA. The CDR3 region has the DNA TGTGCCAGCAGCTTATATGTTCTGGAGGGCAATGGTTCACCCCTCCACTTT. It translates to CASSLYVLEGNGSPLHF.

The rearrangement joins TRBV10-3 to TRBJ2-6, with 11 bases that match TRBD2. V gave up 4 bases and J gave up 4 bases; unmatched junction bases: 6. Germline V gene data show CDR1 as ENHRY and CDR2 as SYGVKD. The CDR3 loop spans 17 amino acids. CDR3 in DNA: TGTGCCATCAGTGCTAGCGGGGGGACCCTCGGGGCCAACGTCCTGACTTTC. As protein: CAISASGGTLGANVLTF.

The chain joins TRBV5-1 to TRBJ2-2, with 12 bases identical to TRBD2. The CDR3 has 17 amino acids. The germline CDR1 and CDR2 sequences are SGHRS and YFSETQ. V lost 2 bases and J lost 4; bases outside the gene matches: 6. CDR3 sequence reads: CASSFRLAGEGTGELFF. The CDR3 nucleotides read TGCGCCAGCAGCTTCCGACTAGCGGGGGAAGGCACCGGGGAGCTGTTTTTT.

The chain is built from TRBV27 and TRBJ1-5; 12 nucleotides agree with TRBD1. The V segment lost 1 base and the J segment 8 bases; nucleotides outside the gene matches: 9. Looked up from germline, CDR1 is MNHEY and CDR2 is SMNVEV (reference sequence). The CDR3 contains 17 residues. In DNA, the CDR3 is TGTGCCAGCAGTTTATTGGGACAGGGGGCGGGCCAGGAGCCCCAGCATTTT. Translating it yields CASSLLGQGAGQEPQHF.

The rearrangement links TRBV7-2 to TRBJ1-1; 10 positions agree with TRBD1. CDR1 and CDR2 from the germline V gene are SGHTA and FQGNSA. J lost 5 bases, V lost 6 bases, and 6 bases had no gene match. The CDR3 is 14 amino acids. CDR3 nucleotides: TGTGCCAGCAGTAAGGGACAGGGGAGGACTGAAGCTTTCTTT. Translation: CASSKGQGRTEAFF.

The gene calls are TRBV30 and TRBJ2-7, with D perhaps TRBD2 (5 bases). The V gene lost 2 bases and the J gene lost 3 bases, with 14 bases spanning the gap. Per the germline V gene, CDR1 is GTSNPN and CDR2 is SVGIG (reference sequence). The CDR3 covers 14 residues. CDR3 in DNA: TGTGCCTGGAGTCGGGGTCAGTCCGACTACGAGCAGTACTTC. It translates to CAWSRGQSDYEQYF.

V usage is TRBV9 and J usage is TRBJ1-1; 7 bases match TRBD1. Germline trimming cut 2 bases from V and 1 base from J; bases unmatched to any gene: 11. Per germline, CDR1 SGDLS and CDR2 YYNGEE. This CDR3 is built from 17 residues. DNA for the CDR3: TGTGCCAGCAGCGTCTCTATTGGACAGGTCTGGAACACTGAAGCTTTCTTT. It translates to CASSVSIGQVWNTEAFF. Supplemented by reference TRBV9 and TRBJ1-1, the full variable domain reads DSGVTQTPKHLITATGQRVTLRCSPRSGDLSVYWYQQSLDQGLQFLIQYYNGEERAKGNILERFSAQQFPDLHSELNLSSLELGDSALYFCASSVSIGQVWNTEAFFGQGTRLTVV.

The genes are TRBV11-2 and TRBJ2-7; 13 nucleotides align to TRBD2. CDR1 is SGHAT and CDR2 is FQNNGV in the germline V gene. The CDR3 is 15 residues long. The trim removed 4 bases at V and 6 bases at J, leaving 6 bases unmatched. CDR3 amino acids: CASSYTSGGAPEQYF. The CDR3 bases are TGTGCCAGCAGCTACACTAGCGGGGGGGCCCCCGAGCAGTACTTC.